This TCR beta chain came from a study of blood T cell repertoires in COVID-19. Trimming took 4 bases from V and 7 from J; bases not matched to a gene: 6. Germline V gene data show CDR1 as SGHRS and CDR2 as YFSETQ. This CDR3 is 15 amino acids long. Libraries were prepared by immunoSEQ multiplex PCR; TCRdb keeps only in-frame clonotypes and omits some of them. The data contain about 140,000 clones, approximately 80% of them singletons. The chain has TRBV5-1 and TRBJ1-6; 9 nucleotides match TRBD1. Sequenced sample: peripheral blood. The TCR originated in an elderly woman with active or convalescent COVID-19. DNA for the CDR3: TGCGCCAGCAGCCCGGACAGGGGTGGGAATTCACCCCTCCACTTT. This sequence encodes CASSPDRGGNSPLHF.